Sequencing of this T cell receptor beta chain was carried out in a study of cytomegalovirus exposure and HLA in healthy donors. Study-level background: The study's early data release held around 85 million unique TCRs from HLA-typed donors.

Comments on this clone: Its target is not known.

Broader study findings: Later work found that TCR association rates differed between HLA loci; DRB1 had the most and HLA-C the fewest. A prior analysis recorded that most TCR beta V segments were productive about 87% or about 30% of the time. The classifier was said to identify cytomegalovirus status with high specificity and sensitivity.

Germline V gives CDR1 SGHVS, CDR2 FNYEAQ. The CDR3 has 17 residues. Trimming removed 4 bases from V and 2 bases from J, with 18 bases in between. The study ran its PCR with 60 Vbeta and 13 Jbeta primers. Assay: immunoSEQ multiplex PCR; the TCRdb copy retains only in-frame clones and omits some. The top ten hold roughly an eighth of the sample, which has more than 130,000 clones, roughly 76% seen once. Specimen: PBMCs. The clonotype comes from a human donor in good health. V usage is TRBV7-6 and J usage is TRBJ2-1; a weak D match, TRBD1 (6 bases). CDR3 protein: CASSSLGLQGPYNEQFF. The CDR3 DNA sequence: TGTGCCAGCAGCTCCTTAGGGTTACAGGGCCCCTACAATGAGCAGTTCTTC. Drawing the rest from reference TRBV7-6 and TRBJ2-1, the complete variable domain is GAGVSQSPRYKVTKRGQDVALRCDPISGHVSLYWYRQALGQGPEFLTYFNYEAQQDKSGLPNDRFSAERPEGSISTLTIQRTEQRDSAMYRCASSSLGLQGPYNEQFFGPGTRLTVL.